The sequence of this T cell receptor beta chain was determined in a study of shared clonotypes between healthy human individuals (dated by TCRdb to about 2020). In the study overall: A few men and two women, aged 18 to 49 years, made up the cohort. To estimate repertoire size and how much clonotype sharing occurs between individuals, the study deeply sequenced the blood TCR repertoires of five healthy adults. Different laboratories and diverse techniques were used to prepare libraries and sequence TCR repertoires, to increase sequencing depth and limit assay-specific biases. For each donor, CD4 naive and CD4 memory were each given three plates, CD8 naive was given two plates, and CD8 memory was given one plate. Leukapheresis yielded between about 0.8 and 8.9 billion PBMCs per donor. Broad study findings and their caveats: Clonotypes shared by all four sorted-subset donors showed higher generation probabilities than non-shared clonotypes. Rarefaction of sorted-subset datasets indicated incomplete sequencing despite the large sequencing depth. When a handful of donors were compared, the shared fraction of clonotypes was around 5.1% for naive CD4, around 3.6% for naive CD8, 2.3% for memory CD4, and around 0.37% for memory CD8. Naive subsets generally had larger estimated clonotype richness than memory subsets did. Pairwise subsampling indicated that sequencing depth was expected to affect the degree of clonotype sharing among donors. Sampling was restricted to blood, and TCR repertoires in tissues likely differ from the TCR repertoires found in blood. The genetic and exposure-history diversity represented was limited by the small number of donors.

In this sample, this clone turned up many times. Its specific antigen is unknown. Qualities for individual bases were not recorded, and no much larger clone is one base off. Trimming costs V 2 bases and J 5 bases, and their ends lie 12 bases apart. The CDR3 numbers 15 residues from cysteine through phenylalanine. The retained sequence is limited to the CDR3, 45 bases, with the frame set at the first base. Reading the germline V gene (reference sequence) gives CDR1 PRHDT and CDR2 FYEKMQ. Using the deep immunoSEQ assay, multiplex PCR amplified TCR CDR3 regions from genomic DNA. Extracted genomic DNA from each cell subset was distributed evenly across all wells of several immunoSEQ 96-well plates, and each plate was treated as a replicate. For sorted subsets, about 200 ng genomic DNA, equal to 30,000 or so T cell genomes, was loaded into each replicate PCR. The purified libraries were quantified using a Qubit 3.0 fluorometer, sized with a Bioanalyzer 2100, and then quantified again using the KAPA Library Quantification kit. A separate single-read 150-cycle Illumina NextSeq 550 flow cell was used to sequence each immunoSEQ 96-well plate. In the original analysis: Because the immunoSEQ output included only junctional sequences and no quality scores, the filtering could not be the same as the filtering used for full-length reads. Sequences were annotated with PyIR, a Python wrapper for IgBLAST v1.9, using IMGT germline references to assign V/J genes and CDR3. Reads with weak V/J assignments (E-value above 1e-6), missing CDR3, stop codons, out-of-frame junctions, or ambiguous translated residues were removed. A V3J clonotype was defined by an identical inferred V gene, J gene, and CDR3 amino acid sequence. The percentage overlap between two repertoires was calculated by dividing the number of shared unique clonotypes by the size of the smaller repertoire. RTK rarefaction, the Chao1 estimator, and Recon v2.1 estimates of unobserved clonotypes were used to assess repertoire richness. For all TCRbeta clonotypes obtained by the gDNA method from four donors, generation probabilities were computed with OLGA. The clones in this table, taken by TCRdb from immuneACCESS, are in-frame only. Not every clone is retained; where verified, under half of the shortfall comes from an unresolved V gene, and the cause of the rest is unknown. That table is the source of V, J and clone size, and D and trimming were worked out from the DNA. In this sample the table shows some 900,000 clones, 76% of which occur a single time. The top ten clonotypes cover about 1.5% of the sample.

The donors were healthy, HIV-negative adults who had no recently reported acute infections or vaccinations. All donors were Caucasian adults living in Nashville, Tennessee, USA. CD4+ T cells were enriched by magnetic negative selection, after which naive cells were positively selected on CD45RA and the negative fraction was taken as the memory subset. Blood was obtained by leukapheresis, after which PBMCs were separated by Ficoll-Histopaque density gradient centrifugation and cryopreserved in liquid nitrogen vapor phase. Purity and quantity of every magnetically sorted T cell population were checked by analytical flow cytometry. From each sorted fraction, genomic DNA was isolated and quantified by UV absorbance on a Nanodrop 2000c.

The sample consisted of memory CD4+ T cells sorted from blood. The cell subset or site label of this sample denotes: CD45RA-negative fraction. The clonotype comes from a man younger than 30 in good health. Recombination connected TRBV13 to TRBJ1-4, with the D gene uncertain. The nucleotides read TGTGCCAGCAGCTTAATAGGCGCCCGCAATGAAAAACTGTTTTTT. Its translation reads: CASSLIGARNEKLFF.